These 8 T cell receptor beta chains were sequenced from one sample in a study of blood T cell repertoires in COVID-19. The repertoire was sequenced with immunoSEQ multiplex PCR; TCRdb's copy has only in-frame clones and lacks some. The repertoire has 250,000 or so clones, 85% of them found once; the top ten carry 5% to 7.5%. The source material was PBMCs or T cells enriched from blood (not recorded which). These receptors were collected from a woman in her 50s who had been exposed to COVID-19.

The chain employs TRBV24-1 and TRBJ1-1; TRBD1 matches 9 bases. CDR1 is KGHDR, CDR2 SFDVKD, per germline. The J segment lost 7 bases and the V segment lost 2 bases, leaving 7 bases of the junction unmatched. The CDR3 totals 15 residues. The DNA for the CDR3 is TGTGCCACCAGTGATTCCGGGACAGGGCCAAATGAAGCTTTCTTT. Encoded protein: CATSDSGTGPNEAFF.

The chain recombines TRBV7-9 with TRBJ1-1, with 9 bases that match TRBD1. Germline trimming cut 5 bases from V and 3 bases from J; bases unmatched to any gene: 10. Germline assignment: CDR1 SEHNR and CDR2 FQNEAQ (reference sequence). This CDR3 region has 16 residues. CDR3 amino acids: CASSVLQGAGDTEAFF. CDR3 coding DNA: TGTGCCAGCAGCGTTCTACAGGGGGCAGGGGACACTGAAGCTTTCTTT. Supplemented by reference TRBV7-9 and TRBJ1-1, the full variable domain reads DTGVSQNPRHKITKRGQNVTFRCDPISEHNRLYWYRQTLGQGPEFLTYFQNEAQLEKSRLLSDRFSAERPKGSFSTLEIQRTEQGDSAMYLCASSVLQGAGDTEAFFGQGTRLTVV.

This clone was counted between two and nine times. This chain connects TRBV6-6 to TRBJ2-5; TRBD2 aligns across 11 bases. The CDR3 has 16 residues. With V trimmed by 5 bases and J by 5 bases, 10 bases remained unmatched. Germline V gene lookup returns CDR1 MNHNY and CDR2 SVGAGI (reference sequence). CDR3 protein: CASSGPVAGGRETQYF. CDR3 DNA: TGTGCCAGCAGTGGCCCCGTAGCGGGGGGGAGGGAGACCCAGTACTTC.

The J gene is TRBJ2-1, the V gene TRBV6-1; D might be TRBD2 (5 bases). V was shortened by 3 bases and J by 6 bases, with 15 bases between the two germline ends. CDR3 length: 15 residues. The V gene's germline CDR1 is MNHNS and CDR2 SASEGT. The CDR3 DNA reads as TGTGCCAGCAGTGATCGGGGAAATTCCGGCAATGAGCAGTTCTTC. Translation: CASSDRGNSGNEQFF.

This chain joins TRBV5-1 and TRBJ2-1; 7 bases agree with TRBD1. The CDR3 runs to 15 residues. CDR1 and CDR2 from the germline V gene are SGHRS and YFSETQ. With V trimmed by 2 bases and J by 4 bases, 6 bases remained unmatched. The CDR3 DNA follows: TGCGCCAGCAGCTTAGAGACAGGGTCATACAATGAGCAGTTCTTC. This encodes CASSLETGSYNEQFF.

The CDR3 sequence: CASSNKGENSPLHF. The CDR3 bases are TGTGCCAGCAGCAATAAGGGAGAAAATTCACCCCTCCACTTT. The V gene is TRBV21-1, the J gene TRBJ1-6. TRBV21-1 is listed as a pseudogene. The CDR3 length is 14 residues.

The chain combines TRBV9 with TRBJ2-2; TRBD1 matches 7 bases. The V gene end was trimmed by 0 bases and the J gene end by 1 base; junction bases not matched to a gene: 0. This CDR3 is built from 15 residues. Germline V gene sequence: CDR1 SGDLS, CDR2 YYNGEE. CDR3 in DNA: TGTGCCAGCAGCGTAGGGACAGGGAACACCGGGGAGCTGTTTTTT. It encodes CASSVGTGNTGELFF.

V and J are TRBV3-1 (or the pseudogene TRBV3-2) and TRBJ1-1, with D perhaps TRBD1 (6 bases). Trimming cost V 4 bases and J 6 bases, with 21 bases left between them. The CDR3 is 16 amino acids. Germline CDR1 and CDR2: LGHDT and YNNKEL (reference sequence). The CDR3 region is CASSLGDLRGIPEAFF. In DNA form, the CDR3 reads TGTGCCAGCAGCCTGGGGGACCTAAGGGGGATCCCTGAAGCTTTCTTT.